The 2 T cell receptor beta chains presented below share a single source sample, sequenced in a study of cytomegalovirus exposure and HLA in healthy donors. The PCR contained 60 Vbeta and 13 Jbeta primers. Sequenced by immunoSEQ multiplex PCR; TCRdb stores in-frame clones only, minus some. This repertoire shows more than 85,000 clones, 69% found once; its top ten account for 1.2%. The sequencing input was PBMCs. The source of these receptors is a female donor in good health and CMV-seronegative.

This chain links TRBV28 with TRBJ2-5; D possibly corresponds to TRBD2 (6 bases). The CDR3 sequence is 18 residues long. The V end lost 5 bases, the J end lost 0 bases, and 22 bases lay between the germline ends. From germline, CDR1 is MDHEN and CDR2 SYDVKM. This CDR3 reads CASSPSFIRRGYQETQYF. In DNA, the CDR3 is TGTGCCAGCAGTCCTTCCTTTATTCGACGGGGGTACCAAGAGACCCAGTACTTC.

This chain uses TRBV5-6 with TRBJ1-1, with D uncertain. Trimming took 2 bases from V and 3 from J, leaving 11 bases between them. CDR1 and CDR2 (germline): SGHDT, YYEEEE. This CDR3 has 14 residues. CDR3 sequence (DNA): TGTGCCAGCAGCTTCCTCGAGGGTTACACTGAAGCTTTCTTT. Translating it yields CASSFLEGYTEAFF.